This TCR beta chain was recovered during a study of neoadjuvant anti-PD-1 for oral cavity cancer (dated by TCRdb to the early 2020s). Describing the broader study: Patients mostly received three to four biweekly doses of nivolumab at 3 mg/kg before curative-intent surgical resection. Patients with complete response, partial response or stable disease by RECIST 1.1 were defined as responders, whereas patients with progression were defined as non-responders. Patients without progression received a fourth nivolumab dose around day 43 and underwent definitive surgical resection on days 50-56. There were roughly 11 patients in the parent correlative cohort, and the response rate was 33%. The full study reports these points: After neoadjuvant nivolumab, significantly higher T cell clonality (Gini index) was found within PBMCs in non-responders than in responders. Higher pretreatment blood TCRbeta clonality and lower post-treatment tumor TCRbeta clonality were correlated with higher pretreatment blood Treg/Th17 ratios. TCR analyses included only a few patients per response group, and the authors called for larger cohorts for validation.

Measured from the cysteine to the phenylalanine, the CDR3 is 14 residues long. Only CDR3 DNA remains: 42 bases, in frame from the first base. CDR1 and CDR2, looked up from the germline V gene, are SQVTM and ANQGSEA. Trimming takes 3 bases off V and 3 bases off J; junction bases not matched to a gene: 2. The time point label, as the study defines it: after neoadjuvant nivolumab, at surgical resection. The patients had newly diagnosed stage II-IVA oral cavity squamous cell carcinoma and had not received any prior systemic or radiation treatment. The cohort was composed of patients with HPV-negative, locally advanced oral cavity squamous cell carcinoma. No culture maintenance or expansion was done, as the peripheral blood mononuclear cells went straight to analysis. The samples were drawn from a longitudinal correlative study tied to a single-arm phase II trial testing neoadjuvant nivolumab in oral cavity squamous cell carcinoma. Subject-matched pre- and post-treatment PBMCs and tumors from three responders and three non-responders underwent genomic DNA-based TCRbeta sequencing. Peripheral blood mononuclear cells were collected once before nivolumab treatment and again after treatment, at the time of surgery. Genomic DNA was isolated from PBMCs using the Maxwell RSC DNA from Cells kit.

Points on this clone: Its cognate antigen has yet to be identified. No clone much larger than this one lies a single base away; base qualities are absent.

For deep sequencing of PBMC libraries, mostly about 450 ng of input genomic DNA was used, and six replicates were run per sample. The immunoSEQ hsTCRbeta kit was used to prepare TCRbeta libraries, following the manufacturer's instructions. Sequencing of the completed libraries took place using an Illumina NovaSeq 6000 S4 flow cell after they had been pooled to around 2.7 nM. Per the source publication's procedure: Raw data preprocessing and quality control were performed with the immunoSEQ Analyzer. The analysis was restricted to productive rearrangements, with each unique CDR3 amino acid sequence defining a clonotype. Using the R package tcR, the researchers computed the Gini-Simpson index as their estimate of repertoire clonality. Student's t test was used to compare Gini indices, and Pearson correlation was used to assess associations with tumor size change. The source is immuneACCESS, and TCRdb retained only in-frame sequences with V and J called. Part of the clones is not carried over; for the studies checked, unresolved V genes explain less than half of this, and the remainder is unexplained. The D gene and trimming were derived from the DNA, and the V and J assignments and clone size from that table. The sample table records 9,300 or so clones; more than 70% of these occur just once. The ten largest make up 4% of the sample.

The chain joins TRBV29-1 to TRBJ2-3; TRBD1 matches 11 bases in the middle. The source material was PBMCs, sampled after nivolumab (anti-PD-1) treatment. The receptor comes from a person aged 35-79 years with oral cavity squamous cell carcinoma. CDR3 region: CSVEGQGVTDTQYF. Here is the DNA: TGCAGCGTTGAGGGACAGGGGGTTACAGATACGCAGTATTTT.